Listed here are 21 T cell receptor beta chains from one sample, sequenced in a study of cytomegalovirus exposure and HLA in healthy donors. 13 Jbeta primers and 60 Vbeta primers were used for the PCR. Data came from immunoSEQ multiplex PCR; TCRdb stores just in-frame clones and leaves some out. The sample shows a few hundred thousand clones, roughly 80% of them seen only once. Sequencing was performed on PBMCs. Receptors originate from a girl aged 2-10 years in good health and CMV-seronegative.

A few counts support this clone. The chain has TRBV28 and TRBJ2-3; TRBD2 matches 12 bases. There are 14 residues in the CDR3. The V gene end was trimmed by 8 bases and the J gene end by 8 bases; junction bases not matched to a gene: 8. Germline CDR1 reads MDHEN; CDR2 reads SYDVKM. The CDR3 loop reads CASRTSGKWGTQYF. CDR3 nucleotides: TGTGCCAGCCGGACTAGCGGGAAGTGGGGTACGCAGTATTTT.

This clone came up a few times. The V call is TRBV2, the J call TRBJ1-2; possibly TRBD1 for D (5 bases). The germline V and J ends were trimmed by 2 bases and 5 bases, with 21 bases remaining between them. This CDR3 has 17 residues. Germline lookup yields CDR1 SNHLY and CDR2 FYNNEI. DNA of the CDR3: TGTGCCAGCAGTGAACTCCTTCCTGGGGCGCTGGGGTATGGCTACACCTTC. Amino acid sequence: CASSELLPGALGYGYTF. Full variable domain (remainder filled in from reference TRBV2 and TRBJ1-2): EPEVTQTPSHQVTQMGQEVILRCVPISNHLYFYWYRQILGQKVEFLVSFYNNEISEKSEIFDDQFSVERPDGSNFTLKIRSTKLEDSAMYFCASSELLPGALGYGYTFGSGTRLTVV.

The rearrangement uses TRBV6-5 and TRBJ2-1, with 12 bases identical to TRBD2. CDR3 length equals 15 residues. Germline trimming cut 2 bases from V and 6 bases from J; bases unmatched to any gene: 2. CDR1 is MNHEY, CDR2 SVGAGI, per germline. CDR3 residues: CASSYETSGSNEQFF. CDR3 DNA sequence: TGTGCCAGCAGTTACGAGACTAGCGGGAGCAATGAGCAGTTCTTC.

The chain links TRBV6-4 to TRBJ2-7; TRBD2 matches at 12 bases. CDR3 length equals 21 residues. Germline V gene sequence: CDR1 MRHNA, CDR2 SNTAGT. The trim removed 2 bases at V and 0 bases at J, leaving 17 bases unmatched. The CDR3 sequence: CASSDHIWASGRETGSYEQYF. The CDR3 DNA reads TGTGCCAGCAGTGACCACATTTGGGCTAGCGGGAGGGAGACGGGCTCCTACGAGCAGTACTTC.

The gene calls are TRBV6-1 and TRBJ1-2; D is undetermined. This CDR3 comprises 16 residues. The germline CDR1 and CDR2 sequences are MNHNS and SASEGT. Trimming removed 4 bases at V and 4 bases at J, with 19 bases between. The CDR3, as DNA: TGTGCCAGCAGTGGAGGGTTGGGGAGACCTTTCTATGGCTACACCTTC. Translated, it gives CASSGGLGRPFYGYTF.

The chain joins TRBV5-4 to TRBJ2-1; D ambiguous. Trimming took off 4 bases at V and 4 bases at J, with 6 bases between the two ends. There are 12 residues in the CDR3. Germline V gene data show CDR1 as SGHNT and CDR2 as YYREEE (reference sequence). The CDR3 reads CASSPKYNEQFF. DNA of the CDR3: TGTGCCAGCAGCCCTAAATACAATGAGCAGTTCTTC. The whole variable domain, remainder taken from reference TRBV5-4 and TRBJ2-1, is ETGVTQSPTHLIKTRGQQVTLRCSSQSGHNTVSWYQQALGQGPQFIFQYYREEENGRGNFPPRFSGLQFPNYSSELNVNALELDDSALYLCASSPKYNEQFFGPGTRLTVL.

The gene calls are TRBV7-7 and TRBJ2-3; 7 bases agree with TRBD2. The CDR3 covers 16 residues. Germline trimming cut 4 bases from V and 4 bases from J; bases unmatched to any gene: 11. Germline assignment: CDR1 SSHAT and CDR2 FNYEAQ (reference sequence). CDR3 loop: CASSWGSGIGPDTQYF. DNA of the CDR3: TGTGCCAGCAGCTGGGGGAGCGGGATTGGGCCAGATACGCAGTATTTT.

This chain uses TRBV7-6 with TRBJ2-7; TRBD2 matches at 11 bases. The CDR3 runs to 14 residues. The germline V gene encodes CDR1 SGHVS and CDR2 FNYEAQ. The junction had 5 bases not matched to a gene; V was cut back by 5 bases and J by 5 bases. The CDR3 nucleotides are TGTGCCAGCAGCGGAGGGACTAGCGGAGACGAGCAGTACTTC. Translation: CASSGGTSGDEQYF.

DNA for the CDR3: TGTGCCAGCAGCTTGGTTCCGACAGAACTTAGTGAAGCTTTCTTT. This codes for CASSLVPTELSEAFF. The chain uses TRBV5-5 and TRBJ1-1, with D possibly being TRBD1 (5 bases). CDR1 is SGHKS, CDR2 YYEKEE, per germline (reference sequence). This CDR3 has 15 amino acids. V lost 0 bases and J lost 7, with 16 bases in between.

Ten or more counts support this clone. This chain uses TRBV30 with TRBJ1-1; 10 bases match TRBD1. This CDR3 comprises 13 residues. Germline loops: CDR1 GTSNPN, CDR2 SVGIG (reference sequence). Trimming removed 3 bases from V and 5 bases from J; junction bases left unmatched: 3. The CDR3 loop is CAWSRDRGTEAFF. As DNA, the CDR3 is TGTGCCTGGAGCCGGGACAGGGGAACTGAAGCTTTCTTT.

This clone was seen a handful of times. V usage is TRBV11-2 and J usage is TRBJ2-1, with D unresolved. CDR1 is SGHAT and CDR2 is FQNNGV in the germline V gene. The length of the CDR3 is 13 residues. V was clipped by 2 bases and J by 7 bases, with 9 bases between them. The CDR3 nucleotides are TGTGCCAGCAGCTTATCCCCCGGGAATGAGCAGTTCTTC. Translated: CASSLSPGNEQFF. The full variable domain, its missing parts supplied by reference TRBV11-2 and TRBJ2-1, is EAGVAQSPRYKIIEKRQSVAFWCNPISGHATLYWYQQILGQGPKLLIQFQNNGVVDDSQLPKDRFSAERLKGVDSTLKIQPAKLEDSAVYLCASSLSPGNEQFFGPGTRLTVL.

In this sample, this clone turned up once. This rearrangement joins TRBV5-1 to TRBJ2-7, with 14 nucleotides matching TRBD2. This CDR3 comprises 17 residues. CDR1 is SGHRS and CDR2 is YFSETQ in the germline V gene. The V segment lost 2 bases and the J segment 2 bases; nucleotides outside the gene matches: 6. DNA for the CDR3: TGCGCCAGCAGCTTAGCCGGGACTAGCGGGAGCACCTACGAGCAGTACTTC. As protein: CASSLAGTSGSTYEQYF.

The CDR3 bases are TGTGCCTGGACCTCGGGGGGAGGACGGACAGATACGCAGTATTTT. This gives the protein CAWTSGGGRTDTQYF. The chain joins TRBV30 to TRBJ2-3; 7 nucleotides match TRBD2. The trim removed 4 bases at V and 3 bases at J, leaving 10 bases unmatched. The CDR3 is 15 residues long. Looked up from germline, CDR1 is GTSNPN and CDR2 is SVGIG (reference sequence).

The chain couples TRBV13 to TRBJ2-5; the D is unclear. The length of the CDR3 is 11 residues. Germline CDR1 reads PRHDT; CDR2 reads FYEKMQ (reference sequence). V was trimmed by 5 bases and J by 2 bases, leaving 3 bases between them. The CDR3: CASSIQETQYF. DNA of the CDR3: TGTGCCAGCAGCATACAAGAGACCCAGTACTTC.

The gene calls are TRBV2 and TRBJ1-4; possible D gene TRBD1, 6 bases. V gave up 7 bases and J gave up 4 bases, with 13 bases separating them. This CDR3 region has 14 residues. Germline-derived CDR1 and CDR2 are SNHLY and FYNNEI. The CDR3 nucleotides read TGTGCCAGCATCCTACAGGGCTATAATGAAAAACTGTTTTTT. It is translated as CASILQGYNEKLFF.

The CDR3 sequence: CASSFLGGQGSPFF. Here the CDR3 DNA reads TGTGCCAGCAGCTTCCTTGGTGGACAGGGGTCGCCTTTCTTT. This chain joins TRBV7-2 and TRBJ1-1, with 9 bases identical to TRBD1. Germline trimming cut 3 bases from V and 12 bases from J; bases unmatched to any gene: 11. The length of the CDR3 is 14 residues. The germline V gene encodes CDR1 SGHTA and CDR2 FQGNSA.

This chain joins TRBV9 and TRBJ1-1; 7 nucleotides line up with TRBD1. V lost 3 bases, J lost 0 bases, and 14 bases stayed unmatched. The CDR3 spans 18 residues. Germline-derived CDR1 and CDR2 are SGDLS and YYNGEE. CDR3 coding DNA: TGTGCCAGCAGCGCCGGAGGGACAGCGGCAGTCATGAACACTGAAGCTTTCTTT. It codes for CASSAGGTAAVMNTEAFF.

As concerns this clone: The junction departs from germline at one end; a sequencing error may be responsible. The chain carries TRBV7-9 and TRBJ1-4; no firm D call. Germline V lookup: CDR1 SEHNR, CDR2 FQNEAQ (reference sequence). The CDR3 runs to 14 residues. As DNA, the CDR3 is TGTTCCAGCAGCCCCACTGGGCCTGGAGAAAAACTGTTTTTT. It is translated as CSSSPTGPGEKLFF.

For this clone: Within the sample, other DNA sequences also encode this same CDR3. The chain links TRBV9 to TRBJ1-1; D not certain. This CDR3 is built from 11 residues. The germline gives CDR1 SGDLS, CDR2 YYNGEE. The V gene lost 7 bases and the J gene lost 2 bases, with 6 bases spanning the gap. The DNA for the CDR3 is TGTGCCAGCGGAGGAAACACTGAAGCTTTCTTT. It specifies CASGGNTEAFF.

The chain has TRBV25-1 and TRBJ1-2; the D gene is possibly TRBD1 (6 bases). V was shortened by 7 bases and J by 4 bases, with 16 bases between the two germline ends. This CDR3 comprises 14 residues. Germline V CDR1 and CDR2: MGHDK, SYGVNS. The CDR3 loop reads CASTPRQAGYGYTF. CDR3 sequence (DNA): TGTGCCAGCACCCCCCGACAGGCCGGCTATGGCTACACCTTC.

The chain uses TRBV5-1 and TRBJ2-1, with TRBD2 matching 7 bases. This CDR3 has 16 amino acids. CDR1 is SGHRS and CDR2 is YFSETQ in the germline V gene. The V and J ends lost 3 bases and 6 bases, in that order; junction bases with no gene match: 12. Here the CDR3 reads CASSSDTSVTFNEQFF. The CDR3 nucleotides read TGCGCCAGCAGCTCCGATACTAGCGTTACCTTCAATGAGCAGTTCTTC.